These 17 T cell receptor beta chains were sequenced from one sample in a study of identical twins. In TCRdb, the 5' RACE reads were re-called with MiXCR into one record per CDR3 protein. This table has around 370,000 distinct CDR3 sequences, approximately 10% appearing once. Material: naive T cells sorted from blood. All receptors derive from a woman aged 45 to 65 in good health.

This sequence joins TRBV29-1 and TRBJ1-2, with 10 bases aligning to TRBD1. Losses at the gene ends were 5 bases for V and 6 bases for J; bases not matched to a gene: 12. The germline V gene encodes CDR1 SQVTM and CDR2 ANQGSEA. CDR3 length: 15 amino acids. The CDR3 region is CSVRTGGSYLDGYTF. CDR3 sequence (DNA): TGCAGCGTTAGGACAGGGGGGAGTTATTTGGATGGCTACACCTTC. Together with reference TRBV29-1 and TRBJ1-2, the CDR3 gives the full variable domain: SAVISQKPSRDICQRGTSLTIQCQVDSQVTMMFWYRQQPGQSLTLIATANQGSEATYESGFVIDKFPISRPNLTFSTLTVSNMSPEDSSIYLCSVRTGGSYLDGYTFGSGTRLTVV.

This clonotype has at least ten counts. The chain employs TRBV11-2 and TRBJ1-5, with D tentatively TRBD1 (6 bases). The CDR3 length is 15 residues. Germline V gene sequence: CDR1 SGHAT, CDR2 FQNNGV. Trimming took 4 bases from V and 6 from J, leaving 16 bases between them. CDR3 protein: CASSSGGGVGQPQHF. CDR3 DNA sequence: TGTGCCAGCAGCTCGGGAGGGGGGGTAGGTCAGCCCCAGCATTTT. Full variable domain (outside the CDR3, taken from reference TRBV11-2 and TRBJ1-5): EAGVAQSPRYKIIEKRQSVAFWCNPISGHATLYWYQQILGQGPKLLIQFQNNGVVDDSQLPKDRFSAERLKGVDSTLKIQPAKLEDSAVYLCASSSGGGVGQPQHFGDGTRLSIL.

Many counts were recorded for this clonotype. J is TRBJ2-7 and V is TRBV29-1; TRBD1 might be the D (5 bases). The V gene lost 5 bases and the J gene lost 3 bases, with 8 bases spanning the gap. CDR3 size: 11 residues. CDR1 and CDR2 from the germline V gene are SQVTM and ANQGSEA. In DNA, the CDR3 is TGCAGCGTTATTCAGGGCTACGAGCAGTACGTC. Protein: CSVIQGYEQYV.

The DNA for the CDR3 is TGTGCCACGAACTTACCGGGACTAGCGGGAGTAGGATGGCTTGAGCAGTTCTTC. It encodes CATNLPGLAGVGWLEQFF. J is TRBJ2-1 and V is TRBV7-9, with 14 bases aligning to TRBD2. J lost 9 bases, V lost 10 bases, and 20 bases had no gene match. Germline CDR1 SEHNR, CDR2 FQNEAQ (reference sequence). The CDR3 loop spans 18 amino acids.

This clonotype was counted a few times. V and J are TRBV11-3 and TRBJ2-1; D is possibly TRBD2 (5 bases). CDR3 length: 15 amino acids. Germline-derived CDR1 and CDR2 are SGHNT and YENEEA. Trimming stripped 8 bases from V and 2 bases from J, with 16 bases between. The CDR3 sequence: CASLRGRGPYNEQFF. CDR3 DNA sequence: TGTGCCAGCCTCCGTGGGAGAGGTCCCTACAATGAGCAGTTCTTC. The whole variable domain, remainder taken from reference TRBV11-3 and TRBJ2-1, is EAGVVQSPRYKIIEKKQPVAFWCNPISGHNTLYWYLQNLGQGPELLIRYENEEAVDDSQLPKDRFSAERLKGVDSTLKIQPAELGDSAVYLCASLRGRGPYNEQFFGPGTRLTVL.

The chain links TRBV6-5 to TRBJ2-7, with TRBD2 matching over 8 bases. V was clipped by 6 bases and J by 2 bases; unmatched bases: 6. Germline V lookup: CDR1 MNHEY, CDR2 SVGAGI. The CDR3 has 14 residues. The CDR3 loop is CASRDSGIPYEQYF. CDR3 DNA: TGTGCCAGCAGGGATAGCGGGATTCCCTACGAGCAGTACTTC.

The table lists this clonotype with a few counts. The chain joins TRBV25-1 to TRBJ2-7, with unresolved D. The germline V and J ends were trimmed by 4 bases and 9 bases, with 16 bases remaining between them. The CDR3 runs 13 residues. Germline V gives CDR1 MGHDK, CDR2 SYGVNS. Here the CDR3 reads CASSGLGPSGQYF. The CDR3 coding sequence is TGTGCCAGCAGTGGCCTGGGCCCATCAGGGCAGTACTTC.

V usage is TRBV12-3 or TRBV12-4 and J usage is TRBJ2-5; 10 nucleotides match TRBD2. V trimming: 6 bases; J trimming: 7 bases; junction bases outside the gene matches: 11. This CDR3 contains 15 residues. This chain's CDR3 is CASRPQREGRGTQYF. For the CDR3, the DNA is TGTGCCAGCAGACCGCAGCGGGAGGGCCGGGGGACCCAGTACTTC.

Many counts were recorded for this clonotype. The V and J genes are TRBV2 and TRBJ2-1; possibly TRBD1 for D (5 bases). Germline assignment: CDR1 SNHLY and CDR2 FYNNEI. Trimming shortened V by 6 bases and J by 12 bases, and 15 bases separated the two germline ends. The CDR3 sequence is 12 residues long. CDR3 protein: CASRLETVAQFF. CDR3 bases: TGTGCCAGCAGGTTGGAGACAGTGGCGCAGTTCTTC. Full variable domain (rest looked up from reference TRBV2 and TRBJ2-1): EPEVTQTPSHQVTQMGQEVILRCVPISNHLYFYWYRQILGQKVEFLVSFYNNEISEKSEIFDDQFSVERPDGSNFTLKIRSTKLEDSAMYFCASRLETVAQFFGPGTRLTVL.

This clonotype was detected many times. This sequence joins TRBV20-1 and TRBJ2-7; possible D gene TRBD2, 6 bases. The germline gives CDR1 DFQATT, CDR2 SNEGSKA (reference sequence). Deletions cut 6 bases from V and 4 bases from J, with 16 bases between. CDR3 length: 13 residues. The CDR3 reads CSAQPTSSYEQYV. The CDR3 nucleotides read TGCAGTGCGCAGCCTACTAGCAGTTACGAGCAGTACGTC.

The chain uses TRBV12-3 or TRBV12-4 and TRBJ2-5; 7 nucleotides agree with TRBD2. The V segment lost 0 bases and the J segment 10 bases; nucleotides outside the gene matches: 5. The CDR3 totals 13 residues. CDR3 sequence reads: CASSLAGGQGQYF. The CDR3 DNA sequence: TGTGCCAGCAGTTTAGCGGGAGGGCAGGGCCAGTACTTC.

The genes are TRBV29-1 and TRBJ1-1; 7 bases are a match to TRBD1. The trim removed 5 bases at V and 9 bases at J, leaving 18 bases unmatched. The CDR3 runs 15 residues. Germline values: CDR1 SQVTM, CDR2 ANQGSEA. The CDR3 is CSVLPTTQGLRKAFF. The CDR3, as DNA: TGCAGCGTTCTCCCTACAACACAGGGGCTAAGGAAAGCTTTCTTT.

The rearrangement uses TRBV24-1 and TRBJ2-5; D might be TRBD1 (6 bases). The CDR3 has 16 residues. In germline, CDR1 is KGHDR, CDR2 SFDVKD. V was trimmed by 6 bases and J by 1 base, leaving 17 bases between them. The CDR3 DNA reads TGTGCCACCAGTCCAGGGGACGGACGCGTCCAAGAGACCCAGTACTTC. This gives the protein CATSPGDGRVQETQYF.

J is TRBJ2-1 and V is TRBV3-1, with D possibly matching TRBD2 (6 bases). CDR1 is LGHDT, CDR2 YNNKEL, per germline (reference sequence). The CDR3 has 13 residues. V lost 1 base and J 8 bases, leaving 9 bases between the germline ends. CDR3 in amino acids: CASSQVRGYEQFF. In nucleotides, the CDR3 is TGTGCCAGCAGCCAAGTCCGGGGGTATGAGCAGTTCTTC.

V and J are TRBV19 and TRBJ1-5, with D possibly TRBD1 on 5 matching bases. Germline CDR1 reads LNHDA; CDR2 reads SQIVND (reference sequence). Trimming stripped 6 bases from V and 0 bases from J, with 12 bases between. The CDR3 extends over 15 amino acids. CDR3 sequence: CASRGDTGSNQPQHF. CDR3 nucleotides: TGTGCCAGTAGAGGGGATACAGGTAGCAATCAGCCCCAGCATTTT.

CDR3 nucleotide sequence: TGTGCCAGCAGCAAGCCACAGGGGGCCGAGCAGTACTTC. Protein sequence: CASSKPQGAEQYF. This chain connects TRBV7-3 to TRBJ2-7, with 9 bases matching TRBD1. CDR3 length: 13 residues. V lost 5 bases, J lost 6 bases, and 5 bases stayed unmatched. Germline values: CDR1 SGHTA, CDR2 FQGTGA.

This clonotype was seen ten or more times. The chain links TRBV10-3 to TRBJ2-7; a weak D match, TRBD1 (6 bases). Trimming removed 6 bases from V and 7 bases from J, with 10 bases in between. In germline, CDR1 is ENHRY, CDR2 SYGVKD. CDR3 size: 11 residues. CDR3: CAISLRGEQYF. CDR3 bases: TGTGCCATCAGCTTAAGGGGGGAGCAGTACTTC.